These 29 T cell receptor beta chains came from one sample sequenced in a study of blood T cell repertoires in COVID-19. The table came from immunoSEQ multiplex PCR; TCRdb's copy has only in-frame clones and leaves some out. Counted here are approximately 300,000 clones, 90% to 95% occurring once; the ten biggest clones make up about 4%. Sequencing used PBMCs or T cells enriched from blood (not recorded which). Receptors were obtained from a young woman who had been exposed to COVID-19.

V usage is TRBV20-1 and J usage is TRBJ2-5; 10 positions agree with TRBD2. The ends lost 3 bases at V and 2 bases at J; junction bases unmatched: 12. CDR1 is DFQATT and CDR2 is SNEGSKA in the germline V gene (reference sequence). CDR3 size: 17 residues. The CDR3 bases are TGCAGTGCTAGTATCGGGCATAGCGGGGGGCGGCAAGAGACCCAGTACTTC. This codes for CSASIGHSGGRQETQYF.

V and J are TRBV6-5 and TRBJ1-2, with D maybe TRBD1 (5 bases). Trimming stripped 4 bases from V and 5 bases from J, with 20 bases between. Germline-derived CDR1 and CDR2 are MNHEY and SVGAGI. The CDR3 spans 16 residues. The CDR3 nucleotides read TGTGCCAGCAGTTTCTTAGACAGTTCCCGGGGGTATGGCTACACCTTC. This codes for CASSFLDSSRGYGYTF.

This chain joins TRBV5-1 and TRBJ1-5; D gene uncertain. The CDR3 covers 15 residues. Germline CDR1 SGHRS, CDR2 YFSETQ. Trimming shortened V by 0 bases and J by 0 bases, and 7 bases separated the two germline ends. CDR3 loop: CASSLGSSSNQPQHF. Written as DNA, the CDR3 is TGCGCCAGCAGCTTGGGTTCTTCTAGCAATCAGCCCCAGCATTTT.

This clone was seen only once. The V and J genes are TRBV19 and TRBJ2-5; D might be TRBD2 (5 bases). There are 15 residues in the CDR3. The germline gives CDR1 LNHDA, CDR2 SQIVND (reference sequence). Trimming left V 2 bases short and J 2 bases short, with 12 bases between. The CDR3 region is CASSISSRTQETQYF. The CDR3 bases are TGTGCCAGTAGTATATCATCGCGGACTCAAGAGACCCAGTACTTC.

The J gene is TRBJ2-3, the V gene TRBV30; the match to TRBD1 covers 8 bases. Germline-derived CDR1 and CDR2 are GTSNPN and SVGIG (reference sequence). With V trimmed by 5 bases and J by 4 bases, 11 bases remained unmatched. This CDR3 has 15 amino acids. CDR3 in DNA: TGTGCCTGGGGACAGGGCCGCCCATGGGCAGATACGCAGTATTTT. It translates to CAWGQGRPWADTQYF.

This clone occurred a few times. In DNA form, the CDR3 reads TGCGCCAGCAGCCAATCCGGGAGCCAAAGGGAAAAACTGTTTTTT. Translating it yields CASSQSGSQREKLFF. The chain recombines TRBV4-1 with TRBJ1-4; D is undetermined. CDR1 and CDR2 from the germline V gene are MGHRA and YSYEKL. V was pared by 2 bases and J by 8 bases, with 15 bases between. This CDR3 has 15 amino acids.

This chain uses TRBV27 with TRBJ1-6, with 11 bases lining up with TRBD1. In germline, CDR1 is MNHEY, CDR2 SMNVEV (reference sequence). Trimming took 3 bases from V and 0 from J; bases not matched to a gene: 1. The length of the CDR3 is 17 residues. The CDR3 region is CASSFGQGASYNSPLHF. The CDR3 DNA follows: TGTGCCAGCAGTTTCGGACAGGGGGCCTCCTATAATTCACCCCTCCACTTT.

V and J are TRBV6-5 and TRBJ1-2; D unclear. This CDR3 contains 12 residues. The germline gives CDR1 MNHEY, CDR2 SVGAGI. Trimming pared 11 bases from V and 5 bases from J, leaving 15 bases between. CDR3 DNA: TGTGCCGGTGGGAGGGCTCGGTATGGCTACACCTTC. Translation gives CAGGRARYGYTF.

The CDR3: CASSGRGYGYTF. The CDR3, as DNA: TGTGCCAGCAGTGGGCGGGGCTATGGCTACACCTTC. This sequence joins TRBV27 and TRBJ1-2; unclear D gene. The CDR3 runs to 12 residues. Germline V CDR1 and CDR2: MNHEY, SMNVEV (reference sequence). Trimming removed 5 bases from V and 4 bases from J, with 8 bases in between.

CDR3 loop: CASSQEWRGAAWTQYF. CDR3 in DNA: TGCGCCAGCAGCCAAGAGTGGCGGGGGGCCGCCTGGACCCAGTACTTC. The J gene is TRBJ2-5, the V gene TRBV4-3; the match to TRBD2 covers 8 bases. V was clipped by 0 bases and J by 7 bases; unmatched bases: 10. Germline CDR1 is LGHNA and CDR2 is YSLEER. This CDR3 has 16 amino acids.

This clone was seen a handful of times. V is TRBV30 and J is TRBJ2-5; 8 bases fit TRBD2. The CDR3 sequence is 13 residues long. CDR1 and CDR2 from the germline V gene are GTSNPN and SVGIG (reference sequence). Losses at the gene ends were 5 bases for V and 1 base for J; bases not matched to a gene: 3. The CDR3 DNA reads as TGTGCCTGGGTAGCGGGGCTCCAAGAGACCCAGTACTTC. It translates to CAWVAGLQETQYF.

The chain is built from TRBV2 and TRBJ2-2; tentative D call: TRBD2 (6 bases). Germline V CDR1 and CDR2: SNHLY, FYNNEI. The V end lost 4 bases, the J end lost 0 bases, and 12 bases lay between the germline ends. This CDR3 is built from 16 residues. The CDR3 DNA follows: TGTGCCAGCAGTGGGGGGACTTCCGCGAACACCGGGGAGCTGTTTTTT. Protein product: CASSGGTSANTGELFF.

The chain carries TRBV11-2 and TRBJ1-3, with D maybe TRBD1 (6 bases). V was cut by 5 bases and J by 1 base, with 24 bases left in between. The CDR3 runs to 19 residues. Per germline, CDR1 SGHAT and CDR2 FQNNGV. CDR3 DNA sequence: TGTGCCAGCAGCCCCCCCTACAGGGTCGGGATCCCATCTGGAAACACCATATATTTT. Residues: CASSPPYRVGIPSGNTIYF.

V usage is TRBV4-3 and J usage is TRBJ1-5, with D maybe TRBD1 (6 bases). The CDR3 is made up of 18 amino acids. Germline values: CDR1 LGHNA, CDR2 YSLEER. Deletions cut 4 bases from V and 0 bases from J, with 19 bases between. In nucleotides, the CDR3 is TGCGCCAGCAGCCTTTTACAGGGATTTCCCTATAGCAATCAGCCCCAGCATTTT. Amino acids: CASSLLQGFPYSNQPQHF.

The gene calls are TRBV21-1 and TRBJ2-3; whether TRBD2, the table's D call, matches the DNA was not checked. TRBV21-1 is assigned pseudogene status. The CDR3 covers 14 residues. This CDR3 is CASPTSGGENTQYF. As DNA, the CDR3 is TGTGCCAGCCCCACTAGCGGGGGGGAAAATACGCAGTATTTT.

V usage is TRBV28 and J usage is TRBJ2-7; D gene uncertain. Germline CDR1 reads MDHEN; CDR2 reads SYDVKM. The CDR3 is made up of 17 amino acids. Trimming stripped 3 bases from V and 4 bases from J, with 22 bases between. CDR3 DNA sequence: TGTGCCAGCAGTTTGCCCCTGGCTGGGCAGGTCTCATACGAGCAGTACTTC. Protein sequence: CASSLPLAGQVSYEQYF.

The V gene is TRBV28, the J gene TRBJ1-2; D uncertain. The CDR3 runs 15 residues. Germline loops: CDR1 MDHEN, CDR2 SYDVKM. Trimming cost V 1 base and J 3 bases, with 12 bases left between them. CDR3 in DNA: TGTGCCAGCAGTTTATTAGGTAGGAGCGACTATGGCTACACCTTC. Translated, it gives CASSLLGRSDYGYTF.

The chain couples TRBV7-9 to TRBJ1-1, with a tentative D call TRBD1 (5 bases). The CDR3 has 16 residues. Germline V gene lookup returns CDR1 SEHNR and CDR2 FQNEAQ (reference sequence). Trimming removed 5 bases at V and 1 base at J, with 17 bases between. DNA for the CDR3: TGTGCCAGCAGCGTGACTGGGCAGGGCGCGAACACTGAAGCTTTCTTT. The encoded protein is CASSVTGQGANTEAFF. Full variable domain (rest looked up from reference TRBV7-9 and TRBJ1-1): DTGVSQNPRHKITKRGQNVTFRCDPISEHNRLYWYRQTLGQGPEFLTYFQNEAQLEKSRLLSDRFSAERPKGSFSTLEIQRTEQGDSAMYLCASSVTGQGANTEAFFGQGTRLTVV.

The chain uses TRBV7-6 and TRBJ2-3, with D perhaps TRBD2 (6 bases). With 5 bases removed from V and 7 bases from J, the gap between germline ends came to 19 bases. Germline loops: CDR1 SGHVS, CDR2 FNYEAQ. The CDR3 extends over 15 amino acids. The DNA of the CDR3 is TGTGCCAGCAGCCCCGGCGGGGCGGTCGGGTATACGCAGTATTTT. It specifies CASSPGGAVGYTQYF.

This clone was found a few times. The V and J genes are TRBV21-1 and TRBJ2-1; whether TRBD2, the table's D call, matches the DNA was not checked. TRBV21-1 has pseudogene status. There are 16 residues in the CDR3. The CDR3 reads CASSKGRAGGCNEQFF. The CDR3 DNA reads as TGTGCCAGCAGCAAAGGAAGGGCGGGAGGGTGCAATGAGCAGTTCTTC.

This sequence joins TRBV4-1 and TRBJ1-4; a possible D gene is TRBD1 (6 bases). The V and J ends lost 6 bases and 7 bases respectively, with 18 bases between them. CDR1 and CDR2 (germline): MGHRA, YSYEKL. The CDR3 length is 15 residues. The CDR3 loop is CASRDTGLLGEKLFF. The CDR3 DNA follows: TGCGCCAGCAGGGATACAGGGCTATTGGGTGAAAAACTGTTTTTT.

Turning to this clone: Other DNA sequences in the same sample also yield this CDR3. This chain connects TRBV19 to TRBJ1-3; D is undetermined. The CDR3 is 14 residues long. V lost 4 bases and J lost 2, with 9 bases in between. Germline V CDR1 and CDR2: LNHDA, SQIVND (reference sequence). CDR3 protein: CASSTTVTGNTIYF. CDR3 nucleotide sequence: TGTGCCAGTAGTACCACAGTTACTGGAAACACCATATATTTT. The full variable domain, in which reference TRBV19 and TRBJ1-3 provide the parts outside the CDR3, is DGGITQSPKYLFRKEGQNVTLSCEQNLNHDAMYWYRQDPGQGLRLIYYSQIVNDFQKGDIAEGYSVSREKKESFPLTVTSAQKNPTAFYLCASSTTVTGNTIYFGEGSWLTVV.

The genes are TRBV3-1 (or the pseudogene TRBV3-2) and TRBJ1-2, with D perhaps matching TRBD1 (6 bases). Trimming cost V 2 bases and J 4 bases, with 8 bases left between them. CDR1 and CDR2 (germline): LGHDT, YNNKEL (reference sequence). CDR3 length: 13 residues. CDR3 in DNA: TGTGCCAGCAGCCAATCCAGGGGCTATGGCTACACCTTC. It yields the protein CASSQSRGYGYTF.

This clone was detected only a few times. This chain connects TRBV5-1 to TRBJ1-3, with D possibly being TRBD1 (5 bases). V was shortened by 3 bases and J by 0 bases, with 10 bases between the two germline ends. Per the germline V gene, CDR1 is SGHRS and CDR2 is YFSETQ. CDR3 length: 15 amino acids. The CDR3 loop reads CASSYDSYSGNTIYF. As DNA, the CDR3 is TGCGCCAGCAGCTATGACAGCTACTCTGGAAACACCATATATTTT.

Only one count was recorded for this clone. The gene calls are TRBV14 and TRBJ1-1; D perhaps matches TRBD1 (5 bases). The CDR3 has 14 amino acids. Deletions cut 5 bases from V and 5 bases from J, with 15 bases between. Germline V CDR1 and CDR2: SGHDN, FVKESK. CDR3 sequence reads: CASSAQGAGTEAFF. For the CDR3, the DNA is TGTGCCAGCAGCGCTCAGGGTGCGGGGACTGAAGCTTTCTTT.

V and J are TRBV18 and TRBJ2-5, with TRBD2 as a possible D gene (7 bases). The V end was cut by 3 bases, the J end by 3 bases, with 20 bases between. From germline, CDR1 is KGHSH and CDR2 LQKENI. The CDR3 contains 17 residues. The DNA of the CDR3 is TGTGCCAGCTCACCCGTGGGAGGGGGAGAAGTTAAAGAGACCCAGTACTTC. It is translated as CASSPVGGGEVKETQYF. The full variable domain, its missing parts supplied by reference TRBV18 and TRBJ2-5, is NAGVMQNPRHLVRRRGQEARLRCSPMKGHSHVYWYRQLPEEGLKFMVYLQKENIIDESGMPKERFSAEFPKEGPSILRIQQVVRGDSAAYFCASSPVGGGEVKETQYFGPGTRLLVL.

This chain links TRBV5-1 with TRBJ2-2, with 7 bases matching TRBD1. The CDR3 loop spans 18 amino acids. V dropped 4 bases and J dropped 3; count of bases not matched to a gene: 15. CDR1 and CDR2 (germline): SGHRS, YFSETQ. CDR3 in DNA: TGCGCCAGCAGCGCGGAACTAACAGGGGATCGGGACACCGGGGAGCTGTTTTTT. Its translation is CASSAELTGDRDTGELFF.

This chain links TRBV3-1 (or the pseudogene TRBV3-2) with TRBJ2-7; D is uncertain. Trimming pared 1 base from V and 5 bases from J, leaving 3 bases between. The CDR3 covers 11 residues. Germline CDR1 reads LGHDT; CDR2 reads YNNKEL (reference sequence). In nucleotides, the CDR3 is TGTGCCAGCAGCCAAGTAAACGAGCAGTACTTC. Its translation: CASSQVNEQYF.

The chain carries TRBV6-5 and TRBJ2-7, with D tentatively TRBD2 (6 bases). The CDR3 is 15 residues long. V lost 5 bases, J lost 5 bases, and 19 bases lay in between. Germline-derived CDR1 and CDR2 are MNHEY and SVGAGI. The CDR3 spells CASSPDPTWGDEQYF. The CDR3 bases are TGTGCCAGCAGTCCGGACCCAACCTGGGGGGACGAGCAGTACTTC.